Below are 6 T cell receptor beta chains sequenced from a single sample in a study of somatic mutations in cytotoxic T cells in rheumatoid arthritis. Here immunoSEQ multiplex PCR was the method, and the copy in TCRdb shows in-frame clones only, minus some. Altogether 15,000 to 20,000 clones are present, approximately 80% being singletons, with the ten largest covering roughly a tenth. Sample: CD8+ T cells sorted from blood. The origin of the receptors is a woman aged 50 to 60 in good health.

This clone was counted between two and nine times. The chain couples TRBV7-9 to TRBJ1-1; perhaps TRBD1 as D (6 bases). Germline V gene lookup returns CDR1 SEHNR and CDR2 FQNEAQ (reference sequence). Trimming took off 3 bases at V and 5 bases at J, with 13 bases between the two ends. The CDR3 covers 14 residues. The CDR3 here is CASSFGDMRTEAFF. The CDR3 coding sequence is TGTGCCAGCAGCTTTGGGGACATGAGAACTGAAGCTTTCTTT.

The chain couples TRBV7-9 to TRBJ2-7; no firm D call. Between the trimmed V and J ends, which lost 2 bases and 2 bases, there was a span of 10 bases. The germline V gene has CDR1 SEHNR and CDR2 FQNEAQ (reference sequence). The CDR3 runs 14 residues. CDR3 sequence: CASSLPHPPYEQYF. In DNA form, the CDR3 reads TGTGCCAGCAGCTTACCTCACCCCCCCTACGAGCAGTACTTC.

The chain is built from TRBV4-1 and TRBJ2-5; D not certain. The CDR3 is 14 residues long. The V end lost 0 bases, the J end lost 2 bases, and 7 bases lay between the germline ends. Germline V gives CDR1 MGHRA, CDR2 YSYEKL. CDR3 coding DNA: TGCGCCAGCAGCCAAGATCAGAGACAAGAGACCCAGTACTTC. It specifies CASSQDQRQETQYF.

The V and J genes are TRBV2 and TRBJ2-7; possibly TRBD1 for D (6 bases). V lost 6 bases, J lost 2 bases, and 14 bases lay in between. The CDR3 extends over 14 amino acids. Per germline, CDR1 SNHLY and CDR2 FYNNEI. The DNA for the CDR3 is TGTGCCAGCAGCGACCGGGACATGACCTACGAGCAGTACTTC. Protein product: CASSDRDMTYEQYF. Full variable domain (remainder filled in from reference TRBV2 and TRBJ2-7): EPEVTQTPSHQVTQMGQEVILRCVPISNHLYFYWYRQILGQKVEFLVSFYNNEISEKSEIFDDQFSVERPDGSNFTLKIRSTKLEDSAMYFCASSDRDMTYEQYFGPGTRLTVT.

This clone was seen a few times. V gene TRBV19 combines with J gene TRBJ2-7, with D unclear. The length of the CDR3 is 13 residues. The germline gives CDR1 LNHDA, CDR2 SQIVND (reference sequence). Trimming left V 6 bases short and J 1 base short, with 10 bases between. DNA of the CDR3: TGTGCCAGTAGAGGTCCACAATCCTACGAGCAGTACTTC. It yields the protein CASRGPQSYEQYF.

This clone appeared a single time. The J gene is TRBJ2-1, the V gene TRBV6-4; 7 positions agree with TRBD2. The CDR3 is made up of 15 amino acids. Unmatched junction bases numbered 4, after V lost 2 bases and J lost 3 bases. The germline gives CDR1 MRHNA, CDR2 SNTAGT. CDR3 sequence reads: CASSDSAGDYNEQFF. DNA of the CDR3: TGTGCCAGCAGTGACAGTGCGGGGGACTACAATGAGCAGTTCTTC.